One sample yielded the 5 T cell receptor beta chains listed below, sequenced in a study of T-cell reconstitution after alpha-beta-depleted transplantation in children. A library of TCRbeta sequences, prepared with unique molecular identifiers, was generated. TCRdb fed the PCR reads into MiXCR, producing one record per CDR3 protein. Among hundreds of thousands of distinct CDR3 sequences listed, around 17% were seen once. The source was PBMCs, mostly from graft donor cells, collected 360 days after TCRalphabeta/CD19-depleted stem cell transplant. The receptors stem from a male patient younger than 18 who had a stem cell transplant for acute lymphoblastic leukemia, so the T cells may come from the graft donor.

This clonotype occurred a few times. The V and J genes are TRBV19 and TRBJ1-5; no clear D. Trimming left V 6 bases short and J 9 bases short, with 12 bases between. CDR1 and CDR2 (germline): LNHDA, SQIVND (reference sequence). This CDR3 is 12 amino acids long. The CDR3 loop is CASSHPEGPQHF. The CDR3 nucleotides read TGTGCCAGTAGCCATCCTGAGGGGCCCCAGCATTTT.

This sequence joins TRBV5-6 and TRBJ2-7; no clear D gene. Germline loops: CDR1 SGHDT, CDR2 YYEEEE. The CDR3 spans 11 residues. Trimming removed 4 bases at V and 3 bases at J, with 5 bases between. DNA of the CDR3: TGTGCCAGCAGCGGGCGCTACGAGCAGTACTTC. It specifies CASSGRYEQYF.

The chain is built from TRBV21-1 and TRBJ2-1; the DNA was not used to check the table's D call, TRBD1. TRBV21-1 is an annotated pseudogene. The CDR3 totals 13 residues. The chain's CDR3 is CARGQGDYNEQFF. DNA for the CDR3: TGTGCCAGGGGACAGGGGGACTACAATGAGCAGTTCTTC.

This rearrangement joins TRBV7-9 to TRBJ1-2; D is undetermined. The V gene lost 5 bases and the J gene lost 7 bases, with 5 bases spanning the gap. CDR3 length: 10 residues. Germline CDR1 and CDR2: SEHNR and FQNEAQ (reference sequence). Written as DNA, the CDR3 is TGTGCCAGCAGCGCCGCTGGCTACACCTTC. Translated, it gives CASSAAGYTF.

This chain uses TRBV5-1 with TRBJ2-5, with D maybe TRBD2 (6 bases). This CDR3 contains 13 residues. From germline, CDR1 is SGHRS and CDR2 YFSETQ. V was clipped by 7 bases and J by 4 bases, with 14 bases between them. The CDR3: CASRDPGRETQYF. The CDR3 bases are TGCGCCAGCCGAGATCCCGGGAGAGAGACCCAGTACTTC.